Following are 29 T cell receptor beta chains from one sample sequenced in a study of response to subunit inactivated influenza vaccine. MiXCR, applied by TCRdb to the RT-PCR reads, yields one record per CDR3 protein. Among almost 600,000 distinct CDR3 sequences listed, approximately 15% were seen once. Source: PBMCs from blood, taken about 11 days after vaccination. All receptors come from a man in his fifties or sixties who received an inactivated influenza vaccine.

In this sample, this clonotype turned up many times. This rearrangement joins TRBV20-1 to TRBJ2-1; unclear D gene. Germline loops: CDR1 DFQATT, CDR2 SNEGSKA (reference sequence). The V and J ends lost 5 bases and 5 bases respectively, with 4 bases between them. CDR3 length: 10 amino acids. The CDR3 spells CSALNNEQFF. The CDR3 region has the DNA TGCAGTGCTTTAAACAATGAGCAGTTCTTC.

As DNA, the CDR3 is TGTGCCAGCAGTGAAACGTCCGGGGGCGCGGAGCAGTTCTTC. Protein sequence: CASSETSGGAEQFF. The rearrangement joins TRBV6-1 to TRBJ2-1; D may match TRBD1 or TRBD2 (6 bases each). V lost 2 bases and J lost 10, with 15 bases in between. CDR1 MNHNS and CDR2 SASEGT come from the germline V gene. The CDR3 loop spans 14 amino acids.

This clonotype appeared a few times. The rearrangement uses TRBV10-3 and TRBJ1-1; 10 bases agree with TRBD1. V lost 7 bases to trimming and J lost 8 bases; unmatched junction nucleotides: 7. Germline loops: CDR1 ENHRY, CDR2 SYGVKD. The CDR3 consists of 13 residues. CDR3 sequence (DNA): TGTGCCATCAAGGGACAGGGGCCCCCCGAAGCTTTCTTT. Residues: CAIKGQGPPEAFF.

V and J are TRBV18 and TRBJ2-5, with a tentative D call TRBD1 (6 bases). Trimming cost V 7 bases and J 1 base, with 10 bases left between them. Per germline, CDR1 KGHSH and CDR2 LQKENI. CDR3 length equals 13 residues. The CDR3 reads CASLRTVQETQYF. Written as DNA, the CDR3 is TGTGCCAGCTTACGGACAGTCCAAGAGACCCAGTACTTC.

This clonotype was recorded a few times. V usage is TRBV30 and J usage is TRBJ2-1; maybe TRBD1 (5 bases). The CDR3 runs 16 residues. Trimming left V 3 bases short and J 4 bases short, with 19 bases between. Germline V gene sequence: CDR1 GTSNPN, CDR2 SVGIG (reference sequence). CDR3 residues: CAWSPKGRLIYNEQFF. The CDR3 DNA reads TGTGCCTGGAGCCCTAAGGGGCGGCTTATTTACAATGAGCAGTTCTTC.

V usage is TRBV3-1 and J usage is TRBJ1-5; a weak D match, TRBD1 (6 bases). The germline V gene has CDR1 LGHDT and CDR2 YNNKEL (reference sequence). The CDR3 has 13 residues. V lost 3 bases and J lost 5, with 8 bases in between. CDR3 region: CASSQDSYQPQHF. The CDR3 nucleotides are TGTGCCAGCAGCCAGGACAGTTATCAGCCCCAGCATTTT.

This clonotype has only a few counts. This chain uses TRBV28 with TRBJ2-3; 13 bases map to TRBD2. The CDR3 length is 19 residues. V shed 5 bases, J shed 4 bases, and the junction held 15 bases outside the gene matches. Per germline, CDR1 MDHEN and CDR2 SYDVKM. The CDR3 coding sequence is TGTGCCAGCAGTCCCGACTCCACAGGACTAGCGGGAGCAGCAGATACGCAGTATTTT. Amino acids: CASSPDSTGLAGAADTQYF.

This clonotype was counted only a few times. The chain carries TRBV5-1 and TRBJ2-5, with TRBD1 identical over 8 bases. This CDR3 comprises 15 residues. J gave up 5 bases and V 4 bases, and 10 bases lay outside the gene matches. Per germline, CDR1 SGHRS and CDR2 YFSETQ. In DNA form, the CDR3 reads TGCGCCAGCAGCCCGGGGACAGGCGGGGAGGAGACCCAGTACTTC. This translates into CASSPGTGGEETQYF.

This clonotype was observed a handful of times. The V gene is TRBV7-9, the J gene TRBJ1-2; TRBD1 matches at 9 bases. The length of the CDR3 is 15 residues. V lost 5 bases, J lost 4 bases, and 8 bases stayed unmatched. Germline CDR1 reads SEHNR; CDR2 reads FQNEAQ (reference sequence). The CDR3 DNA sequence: TGTGCCAGCAGCCTGCGGGACAGGGATCCCTATGGCTACACCTTC. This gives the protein CASSLRDRDPYGYTF.

DNA of the CDR3: TGTGCCAGCTTCGGCGGGAAAATTAGGGAGACCCAGTACTTC. Encoded protein: CASFGGKIRETQYF. V is TRBV6-2 or TRBV6-3 and J is TRBJ2-5; perhaps TRBD2 as D (6 bases). Germline V gene data show CDR1 as MNHEY and CDR2 as SVGEGT. Deletions cut 8 bases from V and 5 bases from J, with 18 bases between. CDR3 length: 14 amino acids.

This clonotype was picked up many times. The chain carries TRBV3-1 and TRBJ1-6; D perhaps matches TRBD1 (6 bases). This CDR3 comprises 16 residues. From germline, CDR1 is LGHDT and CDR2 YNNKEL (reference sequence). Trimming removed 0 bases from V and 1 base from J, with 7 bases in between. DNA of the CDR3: TGTGCCAGCAGCCAAGATCAGGGGTCCTATAATTCACCCCTCCACTTT. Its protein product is CASSQDQGSYNSPLHF. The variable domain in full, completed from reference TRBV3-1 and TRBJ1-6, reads DTAVSQTPKYLVTQMGNDKSIKCEQNLGHDTMYWYKQDSKKFLKIMFSYNNKELIINETVPNRFSPKSPDKAHLNLHINSLELGDSAVYFCASSQDQGSYNSPLHFGNGTRLTVT.

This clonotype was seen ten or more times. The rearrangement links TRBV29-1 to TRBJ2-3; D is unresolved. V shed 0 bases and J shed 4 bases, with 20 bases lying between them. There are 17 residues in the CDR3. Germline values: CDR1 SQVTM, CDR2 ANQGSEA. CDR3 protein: CSVEDQRPPWWSDTQYF. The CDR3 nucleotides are TGCAGCGTTGAAGATCAACGGCCCCCGTGGTGGTCAGATACGCAGTATTTT.

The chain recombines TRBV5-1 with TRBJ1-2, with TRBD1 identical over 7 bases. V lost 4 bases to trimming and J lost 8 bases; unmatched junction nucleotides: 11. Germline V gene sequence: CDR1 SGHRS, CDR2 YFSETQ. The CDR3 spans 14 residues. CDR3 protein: CASSAGQEHEGYTF. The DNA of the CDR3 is TGCGCCAGCAGCGCAGGACAGGAACATGAGGGCTACACCTTC.

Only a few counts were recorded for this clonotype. The chain's CDR3 is CSAYTGTEQFF. The CDR3 DNA reads TGCAGTGCATACACAGGGACTGAGCAGTTCTTC. The chain recombines TRBV20-1 with TRBJ2-1; TRBD1 is a possible D gene (6 bases). The CDR3 has 11 residues. Germline-derived CDR1 and CDR2 are DFQATT and SNEGSKA (reference sequence). Trimming pared 6 bases from V and 9 bases from J, leaving 12 bases between.

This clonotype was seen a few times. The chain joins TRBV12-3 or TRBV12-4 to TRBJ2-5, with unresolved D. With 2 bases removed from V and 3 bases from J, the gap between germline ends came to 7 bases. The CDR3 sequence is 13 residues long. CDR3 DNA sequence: TGTGCCAGCAGTTTAACAGTCGAAGAGACCCAGTACTTC. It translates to CASSLTVEETQYF.

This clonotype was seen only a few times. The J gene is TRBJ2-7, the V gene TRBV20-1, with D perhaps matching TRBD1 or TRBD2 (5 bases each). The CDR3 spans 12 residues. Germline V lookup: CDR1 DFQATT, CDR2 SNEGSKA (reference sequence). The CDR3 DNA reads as TGCTCCCCCCAGAGGGGAGCCTACGAGCAGTACTTC. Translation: CSPQRGAYEQYF.

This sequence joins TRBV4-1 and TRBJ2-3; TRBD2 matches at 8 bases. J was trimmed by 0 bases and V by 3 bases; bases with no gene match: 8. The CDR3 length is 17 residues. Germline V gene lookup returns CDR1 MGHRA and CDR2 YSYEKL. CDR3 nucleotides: TGCGCCAGCAGCCACCGCGAGCGGGGGTATAGCACAGATACGCAGTATTTT. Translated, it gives CASSHRERGYSTDTQYF.

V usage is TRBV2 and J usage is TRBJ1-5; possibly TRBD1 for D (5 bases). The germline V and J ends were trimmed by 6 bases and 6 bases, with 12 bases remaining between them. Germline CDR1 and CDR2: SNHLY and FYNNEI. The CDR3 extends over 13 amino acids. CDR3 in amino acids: CASRQGTSQPQHF. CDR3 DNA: TGTGCCAGCAGGCAGGGTACGAGTCAGCCCCAGCATTTT.

The CDR3, as DNA: TGCGCCAGCAGCCAATTGGAGCGGGCAACTAATGAAAAACTGTTTTTT. Protein product: CASSQLERATNEKLFF. The genes are TRBV4-1 and TRBJ1-4; no firm D call. Germline V gene data show CDR1 as MGHRA and CDR2 as YSYEKL. The CDR3 covers 16 residues. Trimming took 2 bases from V and 0 from J, leaving 10 bases between them.

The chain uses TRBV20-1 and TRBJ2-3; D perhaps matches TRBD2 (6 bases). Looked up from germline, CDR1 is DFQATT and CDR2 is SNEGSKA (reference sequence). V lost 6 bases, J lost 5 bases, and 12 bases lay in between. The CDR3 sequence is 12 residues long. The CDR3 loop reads CSAHRGGDTQYF. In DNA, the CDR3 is TGCAGTGCCCACCGGGGAGGAGATACGCAGTATTTT.

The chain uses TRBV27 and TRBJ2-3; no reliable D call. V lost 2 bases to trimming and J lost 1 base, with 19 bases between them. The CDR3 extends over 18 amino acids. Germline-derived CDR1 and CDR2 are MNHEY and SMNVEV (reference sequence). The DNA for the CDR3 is TGTGCCAGCAGTTTACTCGCCCCACAGTCCTACGGCACAGATACGCAGTATTTT. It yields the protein CASSLLAPQSYGTDTQYF.

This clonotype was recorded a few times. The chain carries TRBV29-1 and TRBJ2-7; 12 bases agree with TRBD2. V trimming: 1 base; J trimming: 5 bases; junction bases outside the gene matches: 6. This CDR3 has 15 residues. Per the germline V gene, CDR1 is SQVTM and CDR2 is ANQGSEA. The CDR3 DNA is TGCAGCGTTGAAGGTGGGCTAGCGGGAGGGGACGAGCAGTACTTC. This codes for CSVEGGLAGGDEQYF.

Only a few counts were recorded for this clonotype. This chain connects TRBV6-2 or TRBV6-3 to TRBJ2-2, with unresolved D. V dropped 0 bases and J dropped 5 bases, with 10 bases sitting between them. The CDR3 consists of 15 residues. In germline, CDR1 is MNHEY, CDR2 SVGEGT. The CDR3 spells CASSYSGRFTGELFF. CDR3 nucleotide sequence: TGTGCCAGCAGTTACTCAGGCAGGTTTACCGGGGAGCTGTTTTTT.

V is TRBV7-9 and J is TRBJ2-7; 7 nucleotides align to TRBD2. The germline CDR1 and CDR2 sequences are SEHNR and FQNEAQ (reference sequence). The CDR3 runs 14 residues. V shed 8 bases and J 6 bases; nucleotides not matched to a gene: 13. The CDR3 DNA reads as TGTGCCAGCGCGGGGGAAGGAATAATTATCGAGCAGTACTTC. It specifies CASAGEGIIIEQYF.

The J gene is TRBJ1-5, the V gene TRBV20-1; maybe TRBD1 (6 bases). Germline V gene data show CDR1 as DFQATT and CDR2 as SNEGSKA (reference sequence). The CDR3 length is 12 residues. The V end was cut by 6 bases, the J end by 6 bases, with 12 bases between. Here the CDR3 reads CSAVGGLQPQHF. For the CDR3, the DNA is TGCAGTGCCGTGGGGGGCCTTCAGCCCCAGCATTTT.

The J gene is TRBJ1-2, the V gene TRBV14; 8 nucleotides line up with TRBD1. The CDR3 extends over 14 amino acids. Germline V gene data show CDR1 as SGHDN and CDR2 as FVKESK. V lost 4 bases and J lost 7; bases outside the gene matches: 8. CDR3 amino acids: CASSLKRTGTGYTF. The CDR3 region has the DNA TGTGCCAGCAGCCTGAAAAGGACAGGGACTGGCTACACCTTC.

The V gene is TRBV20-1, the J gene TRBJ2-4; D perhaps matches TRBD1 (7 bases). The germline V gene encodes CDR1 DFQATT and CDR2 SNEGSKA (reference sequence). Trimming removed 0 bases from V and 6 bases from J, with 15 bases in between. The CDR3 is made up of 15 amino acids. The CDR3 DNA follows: TGCAGTGCTAGAGACGGGCGGGACAGTAGAAACATTCAGTACTTC. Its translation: CSARDGRDSRNIQYF.

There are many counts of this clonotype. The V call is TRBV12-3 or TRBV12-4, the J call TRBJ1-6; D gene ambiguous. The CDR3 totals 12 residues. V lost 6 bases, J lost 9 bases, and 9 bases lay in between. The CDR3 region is CASRTQTSPLHF. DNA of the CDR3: TGTGCCAGCAGAACCCAAACTTCACCCCTCCACTTT.

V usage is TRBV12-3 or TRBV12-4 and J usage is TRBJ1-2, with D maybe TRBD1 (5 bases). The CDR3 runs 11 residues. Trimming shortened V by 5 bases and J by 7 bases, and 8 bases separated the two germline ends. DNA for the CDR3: TGTGCCAGCAGTGACAGAGGTGGCTACACCTTC. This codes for CASSDRGGYTF.